One and the same sample provided the 20 T cell receptor beta chains below, sequenced in a study of blood T cell repertoires in COVID-19. The method was immunoSEQ multiplex PCR; TCRdb's version includes in-frame clones alone and lacks a portion of them. This sample yields roughly 74,000 clones, of which approximately 84% are seen a single time; 36% belongs to the top ten. Sequencing input: peripheral blood. The receptor set was obtained from a man between 65 and 80 years old with acute or convalescent COVID-19.

V usage is TRBV19 and J usage is TRBJ2-7; 7 positions match TRBD1. V gave up 4 bases and J gave up 0 bases; unmatched junction bases: 3. The CDR3 is made up of 14 amino acids. Germline V CDR1 and CDR2: LNHDA, SQIVND (reference sequence). The CDR3 nucleotides are TGTGCCAGTAGTAGCCGGGACAGCTCCTACGAGCAGTACTTC. It codes for CASSSRDSSYEQYF. The full variable domain, its missing parts supplied by reference TRBV19 and TRBJ2-7, is DGGITQSPKYLFRKEGQNVTLSCEQNLNHDAMYWYRQDPGQGLRLIYYSQIVNDFQKGDIAEGYSVSREKKESFPLTVTSAQKNPTAFYLCASSSRDSSYEQYFGPGTRLTVT.

J is TRBJ1-6 and V is TRBV18; 8 nucleotides line up with TRBD1. With 5 bases clipped from V and 8 bases from J, the junction kept 5 bases outside the gene matches. The CDR3 runs to 14 residues. CDR1 is KGHSH and CDR2 is LQKENI in the germline V gene. The CDR3 DNA reads TGTGCCAGCTCATCAGGGGGCGCAGATTCACCCCTCCACTTT. Translating it yields CASSSGGADSPLHF.

The V call is TRBV6-2 or TRBV6-3, the J call TRBJ1-5; no reliable D call. Trimming pared 0 bases from V and 4 bases from J, leaving 10 bases between. This CDR3 spans 15 amino acids. Germline CDR1 is MNHEY and CDR2 is SVGEGT. CDR3 protein: CASSYSTTPNQPQHF. The CDR3 bases are TGTGCCAGCAGTTACTCGACGACACCAAATCAGCCCCAGCATTTT.

The genes are TRBV10-3 and TRBJ2-7, with 9 nucleotides matching TRBD1. CDR3 length equals 15 residues. Trimming took 6 bases from V and 0 from J; bases not matched to a gene: 6. Germline-derived CDR1 and CDR2 are ENHRY and SYGVKD. The CDR3 bases are TGTGCCATCAGGGGACAGGGAGCAATCTCCTACGAGCAGTACTTC. This translates into CAIRGQGAISYEQYF.

The V call is TRBV5-1, the J call TRBJ2-2; D is ambiguous. This CDR3 comprises 14 residues. Germline V gene lookup returns CDR1 SGHRS and CDR2 YFSETQ. Trimming removed 0 bases from V and 0 bases from J, with 3 bases in between. Here the CDR3 DNA reads TGCGCCAGCAGCTTGGTCTCGAACACCGGGGAGCTGTTTTTT. Its protein product is CASSLVSNTGELFF.

The CDR3: CAISALGGARSTGELFF. For the CDR3, the DNA is TGTGCCATCAGTGCCCTGGGAGGGGCAAGATCCACCGGGGAGCTGTTTTTT. The rearrangement uses TRBV10-3 and TRBJ2-2; 7 bases line up with TRBD2. Germline CDR1 ENHRY, CDR2 SYGVKD. The CDR3 has 17 amino acids. V lost 4 bases and J lost 4; bases outside the gene matches: 12.

CDR3 residues: CASSLISGGETQYF. Written as DNA, the CDR3 is TGTGCCAGCAGCTTGATTAGCGGGGGCGAGACCCAGTACTTC. V usage is TRBV5-4 and J usage is TRBJ2-5; 9 bases fit TRBD2. Germline loops: CDR1 SGHNT, CDR2 YYREEE (reference sequence). V shed 1 base, J shed 5 bases, and the junction held 3 bases outside the gene matches. This CDR3 is 14 amino acids long.

The chain is built from TRBV5-4 and TRBJ2-3; D not resolved. Germline-derived CDR1 and CDR2 are SGHNT and YYREEE (reference sequence). CDR3 size: 14 residues. V was cut by 3 bases and J by 10 bases, with 18 bases left in between. CDR3 loop: CASSSPQTAAAQYF. The CDR3, as DNA: TGTGCCAGCAGCTCTCCCCAGACTGCGGCGGCGCAGTATTTT.

This clone was found a few times. J is TRBJ1-1 and V is TRBV5-5; no clear D gene. The CDR3 loop spans 13 amino acids. V lost 1 base and J lost 4, with 8 bases in between. Per the germline V gene, CDR1 is SGHKS and CDR2 is YYEKEE (reference sequence). The CDR3 DNA is TGTGCCAGCAGCTTGTTCCGAGGCACTGAAGCTTTCTTT. The encoded protein is CASSLFRGTEAFF.

As for this clone: Other nucleotide sequences from this sample produce the same CDR3. The chain employs TRBV15 and TRBJ2-1; D is uncertain. This CDR3 is built from 14 residues. Germline CDR1 reads LNHNV; CDR2 reads YYDKDF (reference sequence). V was pared by 0 bases and J by 8 bases, with 11 bases between. The CDR3 region has the DNA TGTGCCACCAGCAGAGATGCGGTCGGCGATGAGCAGTTCTTC. Translating gives CATSRDAVGDEQFF.

This clone turned up a few times. The chain is built from TRBV18 and TRBJ1-2; D is undetermined. The CDR3 is 15 amino acids. Germline V gene sequence: CDR1 KGHSH, CDR2 LQKENI. Trimming took off 3 bases at V and 3 bases at J, with 14 bases between the two ends. Here the CDR3 reads CASSPNPLADYGYTF. The CDR3 DNA reads as TGTGCCAGCTCACCTAACCCACTCGCTGACTATGGCTACACCTTC.

This clone appeared a single time. V gene TRBV7-2 combines with J gene TRBJ1-2; the D is unclear. Trimming left V 1 base short and J 4 bases short, with 4 bases between. Germline V gene sequence: CDR1 SGHTA, CDR2 FQGNSA. The CDR3 is 12 residues long. CDR3 in amino acids: CASSLGSYGYTF. The DNA for the CDR3 is TGTGCCAGCAGCTTAGGGAGCTATGGCTACACCTTC.

The V and J genes are TRBV30 and TRBJ1-3; 7 nucleotides align to TRBD1. J gave up 0 bases and V 4 bases, and 0 bases lay outside the gene matches. The CDR3 runs 13 residues. Germline-derived CDR1 and CDR2 are GTSNPN and SVGIG (reference sequence). CDR3: CAWNRGSGNTIYF. DNA of the CDR3: TGTGCCTGGAACAGGGGCTCTGGAAACACCATATATTTT.

Here the CDR3 DNA reads TGTGCCAGCAGCGTAGCTACGGGTTGGTCGGGTGAAAAACTGTTTTTT. This encodes CASSVATGWSGEKLFF. The V call is TRBV9, the J call TRBJ1-4; D gene ambiguous. The V end was cut by 0 bases, the J end by 7 bases, with 16 bases between. The germline gives CDR1 SGDLS, CDR2 YYNGEE. The CDR3 is made up of 16 amino acids.

The CDR3 DNA reads as TGTGCCAGTAGGCCAGGACCCTGGGAGGGCAATCAGCCCCAGCATTTT. Protein: CASRPGPWEGNQPQHF. The rearrangement links TRBV19 to TRBJ1-5, with D uncertain. The CDR3 consists of 16 residues. V was cut by 6 bases and J by 2 bases, with 17 bases left in between. CDR1 is LNHDA and CDR2 is SQIVND in the germline V gene (reference sequence).

The chain joins TRBV28 to TRBJ2-5, with 10 bases aligning to TRBD1. With 5 bases clipped from V and 1 base from J, the junction kept 7 bases outside the gene matches. This CDR3 has 16 residues. Germline loops: CDR1 MDHEN, CDR2 SYDVKM. The CDR3 nucleotides read TGTGCCAGCAGTATTCCGGGACAGGGGCTCCAAGAGACCCAGTACTTC. Translated: CASSIPGQGLQETQYF.

The chain joins TRBV10-3 to TRBJ2-2, with a tentative D call TRBD2 (6 bases). The length of the CDR3 is 14 residues. Trimming left V 4 bases short and J 4 bases short, with 10 bases between. The germline V gene encodes CDR1 ENHRY and CDR2 SYGVKD. The CDR3 here is CAISVSLATGELFF. CDR3 nucleotides: TGTGCCATCAGTGTTTCACTAGCCACCGGGGAGCTGTTTTTT.

This chain uses TRBV5-1 with TRBJ1-1; 9 bases agree with TRBD1. The V gene's germline CDR1 is SGHRS and CDR2 YFSETQ. The CDR3 extends over 15 amino acids. With V trimmed by 4 bases and J by 0 bases, 4 bases remained unmatched. Here the CDR3 reads CASSGRTGVNTEAFF. DNA for the CDR3: TGCGCCAGCAGCGGAAGGACAGGGGTGAACACTGAAGCTTTCTTT.

V and J are TRBV5-1 and TRBJ1-2, with 8 bases matching TRBD1. Germline V gives CDR1 SGHRS, CDR2 YFSETQ. The CDR3 totals 12 residues. Trimming cost V 3 bases and J 12 bases; bases outside gene matches: 7. CDR3 DNA sequence: TGCGCCAGCAGCTCACAGGGGGAGGTGAACACCTTC. As protein: CASSSQGEVNTF.

This chain links TRBV28 with TRBJ1-2; TRBD1 is a possible D gene (6 bases). Germline CDR1 MDHEN, CDR2 SYDVKM. The CDR3 is made up of 16 amino acids. Trimming cost V 5 bases and J 2 bases, with 18 bases left between them. CDR3 in DNA: TGTGCCAGCAGTCCCCAACCACAGGGCGGCAACTATGGCTACACCTTC. This sequence encodes CASSPQPQGGNYGYTF.